Each of the 18 T cell receptor beta chains below was sequenced from the same sample in a study of blood T cell repertoires in COVID-19 (dated by TCRdb to between 2020 and 2021). Library construction relied on the immunoSEQ multiplex PCR assay. The table was pulled from immuneACCESS by TCRdb, which kept in-frame rearrangements only. Such tables lose some clones; where checked, under half of the loss comes from unresolved V genes, and the rest has no known cause. The sample includes under 350,000 clones, with about 83% observed a single time. The ten largest clonotypes hold around a tenth of the sample. The sample was peripheral blood. The receptors shown here come from a woman in her forties or fifties who had recovered from COVID-19.

This clone came up once. The chain links TRBV28 to TRBJ2-1; 9 nucleotides line up with TRBD2. The CDR3 runs to 16 residues. CDR1 is MDHEN and CDR2 is SYDVKM in the germline V gene. Trimming cost V 2 bases and J 5 bases; bases outside gene matches: 7. In nucleotides, the CDR3 is TGTGCCAGCAGTTTAGCTGGGACTAGCTGGAACAATGAGCAGTTCTTC. Translated: CASSLAGTSWNNEQFF.

This clone was observed once. The chain carries TRBV25-1 and TRBJ2-7, with D perhaps matching TRBD2 (6 bases). CDR3 size: 14 residues. In germline, CDR1 is MGHDK, CDR2 SYGVNS. V lost 2 bases to trimming and J lost 4 bases, with 12 bases between them. CDR3 protein: CASSEIAGMYEQYF. The CDR3 coding sequence is TGTGCCAGCAGTGAAATTGCGGGGATGTACGAGCAGTACTTC.

The V gene is TRBV25-1, the J gene TRBJ1-4; a weak D match, TRBD1 (6 bases). The germline V and J ends were trimmed by 5 bases and 5 bases, with 6 bases remaining between them. Germline lookup yields CDR1 MGHDK and CDR2 SYGVNS. The CDR3 is made up of 12 amino acids. The CDR3 spells CASSRGNEKLFF. CDR3 sequence (DNA): TGTGCCAGCAGTAGGGGGAATGAAAAACTGTTTTTT.

The rearrangement links TRBV6-5 to TRBJ2-2, with 11 bases matching TRBD2. J lost 6 bases, V lost 7 bases, and 7 bases had no gene match. Per germline, CDR1 MNHEY and CDR2 SVGAGI. The CDR3 contains 15 residues. The CDR3 DNA follows: TGTGCCAGCACTGTACTAGCGGGAGAGCCCGGGGAGCTGTTTTTT. Its protein product is CASTVLAGEPGELFF.

The chain links TRBV19 to TRBJ2-4, with 12 bases aligning to TRBD2. Germline CDR1 LNHDA, CDR2 SQIVND (reference sequence). The trim removed 3 bases at V and 0 bases at J, leaving 3 bases unmatched. The CDR3 covers 17 residues. As DNA, the CDR3 is TGTGCCAGTAGTATCCGGGGACTAGCGGGAGCCAAAAACATTCAGTACTTC. Amino acid sequence: CASSIRGLAGAKNIQYF.

As for this clone: Sequence at one end of the junction differs from germline and may be a read error. The chain links TRBV6-6 to TRBJ2-3; 7 bases are a match to TRBD1. The CDR3 totals 13 residues. Germline CDR1 reads MNHNY; CDR2 reads SVGAGI (reference sequence). The CDR3 loop is CASSRQGSYEQCF. The CDR3 nucleotides read TGTGCCAGCAGTCGACAGGGCTCCTACGAGCAGTGCTTT.

The chain carries TRBV5-6 and TRBJ2-5, with D possibly TRBD2 on 7 matching bases. Trimming shortened V by 4 bases and J by 5 bases, and 15 bases separated the two germline ends. The CDR3 totals 14 residues. Germline CDR1 is SGHDT and CDR2 is YYEEEE. The CDR3 protein is CASSPGRGLETQYF. The CDR3 nucleotides read TGTGCCAGCAGCCCGGGGAGGGGGTTGGAGACCCAGTACTTC.

The V gene is TRBV27, the J gene TRBJ1-1; TRBD1 is a possible D gene (5 bases). The CDR3 length is 13 residues. V was pared by 6 bases and J by 5 bases, with 13 bases between. CDR1 MNHEY and CDR2 SMNVEV come from the germline V gene (reference sequence). CDR3 protein: CASRTDQGTEAFF. CDR3 bases: TGTGCCAGCAGGACAGATCAAGGGACTGAAGCTTTCTTT.

The J gene is TRBJ2-1, the V gene TRBV7-6, with a tentative D call TRBD1 (5 bases). Germline V gene data show CDR1 as SGHVS and CDR2 as FNYEAQ. CDR3 length equals 16 residues. Deletions cut 4 bases from V and 4 bases from J, with 17 bases between. CDR3 loop: CASSSIKGPEYNEQFF. The CDR3 nucleotides read TGTGCCAGCAGCTCAATCAAGGGGCCCGAATACAATGAGCAGTTCTTC.

This clone was found a few times. This chain links TRBV7-9 with TRBJ1-1; weak D call: TRBD1 (6 bases). V gave up 4 bases and J gave up 2 bases, with 8 bases separating them. Germline V gene lookup returns CDR1 SEHNR and CDR2 FQNEAQ (reference sequence). The CDR3 is made up of 13 amino acids. CDR3 sequence: CASSWDTNTEAFF. The CDR3 DNA reads TGTGCCAGCAGCTGGGACACTAACACTGAAGCTTTCTTT.

The chain combines TRBV3-1 (or the pseudogene TRBV3-2) with TRBJ1-1; the D is unclear. From germline, CDR1 is LGHDT and CDR2 YNNKEL (reference sequence). This CDR3 has 13 amino acids. Trimming left V 1 base short and J 4 bases short, with 7 bases between. The CDR3 region has the DNA TGTGCCAGCAGCCAAGTAACTGGCACTGAAGCTTTCTTT. Its translation is CASSQVTGTEAFF.

The chain links TRBV12-3 or TRBV12-4 to TRBJ1-4, with D possibly being TRBD1 (5 bases). Trimming shortened V by 3 bases and J by 8 bases, and 10 bases separated the two germline ends. This CDR3 is 13 amino acids long. Here the CDR3 DNA reads TGTGCCAGCAGTTTGGGGGGGATGGAAAAACTGTTTTTT. Encoded protein: CASSLGGMEKLFF.

The V gene is TRBV15, the J gene TRBJ1-2; 8 bases line up with TRBD1. This CDR3 is 13 amino acids long. The V gene end was trimmed by 5 bases and the J gene end by 4 bases; junction bases not matched to a gene: 3. Germline CDR1 and CDR2: LNHNV and YYDKDF (reference sequence). CDR3 amino acids: CATSWDRRYGYTF. For the CDR3, the DNA is TGTGCCACCAGCTGGGACAGGCGCTATGGCTACACCTTC. The full variable domain, with the rest looked up from reference TRBV15 and TRBJ1-2, is DAMVIQNPRYQVTQFGKPVTLSCSQTLNHNVMYWYQQKSSQAPKLLFHYYDKDFNNEADTPDNFQSRRPNTSFCFLDIRSPGLGDTAMYLCATSWDRRYGYTFGSGTRLTVV.

The chain carries TRBV18 and TRBJ2-2; 7 bases fit TRBD2. Germline CDR1 reads KGHSH; CDR2 reads LQKENI. CDR3 length equals 14 residues. The J segment lost 6 bases and the V segment lost 3 bases, leaving 4 bases of the junction unmatched. CDR3 sequence: CASSPKGGAGELFF. The CDR3 DNA is TGTGCCAGCTCACCGAAGGGAGGGGCCGGGGAGCTGTTTTTT.

The chain joins TRBV28 to TRBJ1-3, with D possibly TRBD1 on 5 matching bases. CDR1 is MDHEN and CDR2 is SYDVKM in the germline V gene. The CDR3 extends over 17 amino acids. The ends were cut back, 6 bases at V and 1 base at J, with 19 bases in the middle. The CDR3 sequence is CASRLTHRWGSGNTIYF. The DNA of the CDR3 is TGTGCCAGCAGACTAACACACAGGTGGGGATCTGGAAACACCATATATTTT.

The rearrangement uses TRBV7-8 and TRBJ2-1, with 10 nucleotides matching TRBD2. The CDR3 length is 17 residues. With V trimmed by 5 bases and J by 0 bases, 7 bases remained unmatched. Germline V CDR1 and CDR2: SGHVS, FQNEAQ. The CDR3 loop is CASSEQSGGASYNEQFF. As DNA, the CDR3 is TGTGCCAGCAGCGAACAAAGCGGGGGGGCCTCCTACAATGAGCAGTTCTTC.

This clone was counted only a few times. V and J are TRBV24-1 and TRBJ1-2; perhaps TRBD1 as D (6 bases). The germline CDR1 and CDR2 sequences are KGHDR and SFDVKD. The CDR3 spans 13 residues. V lost 1 base and J 13 bases, leaving 15 bases between the germline ends. The CDR3 coding sequence is TGTGCCACCAGTGATTTTGAAACAGGGTTCCCCACCTTC. It specifies CATSDFETGFPTF.

The genes are TRBV3-1 (or the pseudogene TRBV3-2) and TRBJ2-7; 7 bases align to TRBD2. Trimming took 3 bases from V and 6 from J; bases not matched to a gene: 8. This CDR3 has 14 residues. The germline gives CDR1 LGHDT, CDR2 YNNKEL (reference sequence). The CDR3 is CASSHWTRTAEQYF. As DNA, the CDR3 is TGTGCCAGCAGCCATTGGACTAGAACGGCCGAGCAGTACTTC.